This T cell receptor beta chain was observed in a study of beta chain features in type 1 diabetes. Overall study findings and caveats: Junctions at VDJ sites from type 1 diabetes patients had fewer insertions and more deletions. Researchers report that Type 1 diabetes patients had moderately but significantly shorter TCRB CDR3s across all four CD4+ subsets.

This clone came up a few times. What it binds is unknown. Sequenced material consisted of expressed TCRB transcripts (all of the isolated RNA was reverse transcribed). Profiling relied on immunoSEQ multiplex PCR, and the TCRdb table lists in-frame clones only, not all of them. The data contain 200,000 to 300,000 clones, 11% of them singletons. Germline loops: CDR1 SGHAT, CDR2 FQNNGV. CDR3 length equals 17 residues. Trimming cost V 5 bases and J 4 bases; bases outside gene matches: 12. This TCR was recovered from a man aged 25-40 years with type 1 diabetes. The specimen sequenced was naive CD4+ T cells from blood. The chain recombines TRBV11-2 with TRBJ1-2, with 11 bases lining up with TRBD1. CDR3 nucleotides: TGTGCCAGCAGCGGACCCCCGGGACAGGGGGTCGGCTATGGCTACACCTTC. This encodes CASSGPPGQGVGYGYTF.